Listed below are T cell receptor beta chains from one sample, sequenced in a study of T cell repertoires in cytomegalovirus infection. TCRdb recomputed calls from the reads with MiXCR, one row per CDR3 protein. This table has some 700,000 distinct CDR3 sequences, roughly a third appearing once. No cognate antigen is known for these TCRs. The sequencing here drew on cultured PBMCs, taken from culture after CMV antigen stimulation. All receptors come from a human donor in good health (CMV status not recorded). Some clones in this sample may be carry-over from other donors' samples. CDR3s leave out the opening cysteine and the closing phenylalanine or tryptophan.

ASMSDSRYGYT | TRBV9 | 11 | TRBJ1-2
ASSPQPGGGVGELF | TRBV12-3/TRBV12-4 | 14 | TRBJ2-2
ASSESNKGRGYGYT | TRBV7-9 | 14 | TRBJ1-2
ASSLNSGSGGIQY | TRBV7-2 | 13 | TRBJ2-4
ASSLELSQPQH | TRBV7-2 | 11 | TRBJ1-5
ASSLAQQETQY | TRBV7-2 | 11 | TRBJ2-5
ASSYRGGRARTEAF | TRBV6-2/TRBV6-3 | 14 | TRBJ1-1
SAVDPLAGGEEQY | TRBV20-1 | 13 | TRBJ2-7
ASTTPHSYEQY | TRBV7-9 | 11 | TRBJ2-7
ASRRHRGDEKLF | TRBV6-6 | 12 | TRBJ1-4
ASSLARIAINEQF | TRBV5-1 | 13 | TRBJ2-1
AISGERAAEAF | TRBV10-3 | 11 | TRBJ1-1
ASSDPGTPEKLF | TRBV25-1 | 12 | TRBJ1-4
ASSQVRAYNSPLH | TRBV3-1 | 13 | TRBJ1-6
ASSLDSGFLNYGYT | TRBV5-6 | 14 | TRBJ1-2
ASTGPNYGYT | TRBV12-3/TRBV12-4 | 10 | TRBJ1-2
ASSRTSVAETQY | TRBV6-1 | 12 | TRBJ2-5
ASSGTFKETQY | TRBV6-6 | 11 | TRBJ2-5
ASSLNLLQEAF | TRBV12-3/TRBV12-4 | 11 | TRBJ1-1
ASSVVFSSNEQF | TRBV7-6 | 12 | TRBJ2-1
ASSAPGGPQH | TRBV7-2 | 10 | TRBJ1-5
SATLIRGIGETQY | TRBV20-1 | 13 | TRBJ2-5
ASSEHVNEQF | TRBV2 | 10 | TRBJ2-1
SALDRGGHSYNEQF | TRBV20-1 | 14 | TRBJ2-1
ASSRDRVGQPQH | TRBV2 | 12 | TRBJ1-5
ASSEGLAGIETQY | TRBV7-2 | 13 | TRBJ2-5
SASSTGVNSPLH | TRBV20-1 | 12 | TRBJ1-6
ASSLALRGDGYT | TRBV7-6 | 12 | TRBJ1-2
ASSLRGYTGELF | TRBV7-2 | 12 | TRBJ2-2
ASSLGRLAGGVNEQF | TRBV12-3/TRBV12-4 | 15 | TRBJ2-1
ASSYQADPYNEQF | TRBV6-6 | 13 | TRBJ2-1
ASSRPTGVQETQY | TRBV5-1 | 13 | TRBJ2-5
ASNHGTGPRGDTQY | TRBV27 | 14 | TRBJ2-3
ASSPDRSSNQPQH | TRBV12-3/TRBV12-4 | 13 | TRBJ1-5
ASIGDTQY | TRBV6-2/TRBV6-3 | 8 | TRBJ2-3
ASYTGLARTGELF | TRBV4-2 | 13 | TRBJ2-2
ASSILDRYGYT | TRBV19 | 11 | TRBJ1-2
ASSLRGEGSSYEQY | TRBV12-3/TRBV12-4 | 14 | TRBJ2-7
ASSQMPLKVGYT | TRBV3-1 | 12 | TRBJ1-2
ASSSRVDTGELF | TRBV7-9 | 12 | TRBJ2-2
ASSSGLAGAHETQY | TRBV2 | 14 | TRBJ2-5
ASSLDGPNLREQY | TRBV7-2 | 13 | TRBJ2-7